Here is one T cell receptor beta chain with its context. Antigen unknown. This sample was included in a study of shared clonotypes between healthy human individuals. This CDR3 has 14 residues. V was pared by 0 bases and J by 4 bases, with 9 bases between. Germline CDR1 SGHDN, CDR2 FVKESK. Broader study findings: It was observed that about 5% of naive CD4 clonotypes were shared across a few donors. Across subsets, estimated richness was generally greater for naive than for memory populations.

Some clones are missing from TCRdb's copy, which holds only in-frame ones; the method was immunoSEQ multiplex PCR. The sample includes over a million clones, more than 75% seen only once; the top ten take 0.5% to 0.6%. This chain joins TRBV14 and TRBJ1-1, with D tentatively TRBD1 (6 bases). The TCR sequence derives from a young man in good health. Some clones in this sample may be carry-over from other donors' samples. Sequencing was performed on memory CD4+ T cells from PBMCs. Documented subset: CD45RA-negative fraction. The CDR3 bases are TGTGCCAGCAGCCAAGAACACAGGGTCACTGAAGCTTTCTTT. It codes for CASSQEHRVTEAFF.